Presented here are 25 T cell receptor beta chains from one specimen sequenced in a study of blood T cell repertoires in COVID-19. Libraries were prepared by immunoSEQ multiplex PCR; TCRdb keeps only in-frame clonotypes and omits some of them. The table lists 180,000 or so clones, approximately 88% of them singletons. The specimen was PBMCs or T cells enriched from blood (not recorded which). Every receptor here comes from a woman aged 60-70 years who had recovered from COVID-19.

The rearrangement uses TRBV2 and TRBJ1-3, with 8 bases that match TRBD1. After removal of 5 bases from V and 3 bases from J, the junction contained 6 bases not matched to a gene. The V gene's germline CDR1 is SNHLY and CDR2 FYNNEI. CDR3 length: 15 residues. CDR3 DNA: TGTGCCAGCAGTACCCGACAGGGGAGTGGAAACACCATATATTTT. Translation gives CASSTRQGSGNTIYF.

V and J are TRBV19 and TRBJ1-1, with 7 bases lining up with TRBD1. The V and J ends lost 6 bases and 5 bases, in that order; junction bases with no gene match: 12. CDR3 length: 15 residues. Germline CDR1 LNHDA, CDR2 SQIVND (reference sequence). The CDR3 nucleotides read TGTGCCAGTAGCCCTCACCTGACAGGGAAGACTGAAGCTTTCTTT. As protein: CASSPHLTGKTEAFF.

This clone has more than one count but fewer than ten. The V gene is TRBV29-1, the J gene TRBJ1-1; D call uncertain. Trimming took 4 bases from V and 4 from J, leaving 13 bases between them. This CDR3 has 13 amino acids. The germline V gene has CDR1 SQVTM and CDR2 ANQGSEA. The CDR3 DNA follows: TGCAGCGTTGCGCGTCTGTACCGCACTGAAGCTTTCTTT. It is translated as CSVARLYRTEAFF.

The rearrangement links TRBV7-9 to TRBJ2-5, with 8 bases lining up with TRBD2. This CDR3 spans 16 amino acids. V was clipped by 3 bases and J by 4 bases; unmatched bases: 10. The germline V gene encodes CDR1 SEHNR and CDR2 FQNEAQ (reference sequence). In DNA, the CDR3 is TGTGCCAGCAGCTTCGGACTAGCTAGGAGGGGAGAGACCCAGTACTTC. It encodes CASSFGLARRGETQYF. Supplemented by reference TRBV7-9 and TRBJ2-5, the full variable domain reads DTGVSQNPRHKITKRGQNVTFRCDPISEHNRLYWYRQTLGQGPEFLTYFQNEAQLEKSRLLSDRFSAERPKGSFSTLEIQRTEQGDSAMYLCASSFGLARRGETQYFGPGTRLLVL.

The chain has TRBV24-1 and TRBJ2-7; 10 positions match TRBD2. V lost 4 bases to trimming and J lost 4 bases; unmatched junction nucleotides: 9. The CDR3 runs to 16 residues. In germline, CDR1 is KGHDR, CDR2 SFDVKD. The CDR3 sequence is CATSELSASGRYEQYF. CDR3 nucleotides: TGTGCCACCAGTGAACTGTCGGCTAGCGGGAGATACGAGCAGTACTTC.

This clone was observed once. The CDR3 region is CAISESTPPQGTQYF. Here the CDR3 DNA reads TGTGCCATCAGTGAGTCGACCCCGCCCCAGGGGACCCAGTACTTC. This sequence joins TRBV10-3 and TRBJ2-5; TRBD1 might be the D (5 bases). V lost 0 bases to trimming and J lost 7 bases, with 15 bases between them. From germline, CDR1 is ENHRY and CDR2 SYGVKD. The CDR3 is 15 amino acids.

The CDR3 is CASSSRIRTGVKEKLFF. Here the CDR3 DNA reads TGCGCCAGCAGTTCTAGGATCCGGACAGGAGTAAAAGAAAAACTGTTTTTT. The rearrangement links TRBV23-1 to TRBJ1-4, with 7 bases identical to TRBD1. TRBV23-1 carries the ORF label, with uncertain function. Unmatched junction bases numbered 17, after V lost 5 bases and J lost 8 bases. CDR3 length equals 17 residues.

The chain has TRBV19 and TRBJ2-3; 8 positions match TRBD2. The V segment lost 5 bases and the J segment 4 bases; nucleotides outside the gene matches: 14. The germline gives CDR1 LNHDA, CDR2 SQIVND (reference sequence). CDR3 length: 17 amino acids. In DNA form, the CDR3 reads TGTGCCAGTAGTGCGCTTATAAGCGGGCGGGGGGCAGATACGCAGTATTTT. Its translation: CASSALISGRGADTQYF.

The gene calls are TRBV5-1 and TRBJ2-7; 10 bases match TRBD1. The V gene end was trimmed by 5 bases and the J gene end by 4 bases; junction bases not matched to a gene: 3. This CDR3 is built from 13 residues. The germline gives CDR1 SGHRS, CDR2 YFSETQ. CDR3 in amino acids: CASRGGQGYEQYF. The CDR3 coding sequence is TGCGCCAGCAGGGGGGGACAGGGGTACGAGCAGTACTTC.

In regard to this clone: One junction end disagrees with the germline gene, perhaps due to a read error. The rearrangement joins TRBV3-1 (or the pseudogene TRBV3-2) to TRBJ2-7; D is possibly TRBD1 (6 bases). Per the germline V gene, CDR1 is LGHDT and CDR2 is YNNKEL (reference sequence). CDR3 length: 12 residues. CDR3 bases: TGTGCCAGCAGCCACGACAGGTCCCCTCGGCACTTC. Translated: CASSHDRSPRHF.

This clone was seen a handful of times. The chain uses TRBV7-8 and TRBJ1-1; D unresolved. Germline CDR1 SGHVS, CDR2 FQNEAQ. This CDR3 has 13 amino acids. Trimming took 5 bases from V and 0 from J, leaving 7 bases between them. The CDR3 loop is CASSQTMNTEAFF. CDR3 coding DNA: TGTGCCAGCAGCCAGACAATGAACACTGAAGCTTTCTTT. The full variable domain, rest sourced from reference TRBV7-8 and TRBJ1-1, is GAGVSQSPRYKVAKRGQDVALRCDPISGHVSLFWYQQALGQGPEFLTYFQNEAQLDKSGLPSDRFFAERPEGSVSTLKIQRTQQEDSAVYLCASSQTMNTEAFFGQGTRLTVV.

The CDR3 loop reads CASSVIGGRALGEQFF. The CDR3 DNA is TGTGCCAGCAGCGTAATCGGCGGGAGGGCCTTGGGTGAGCAGTTCTTC. The chain joins TRBV9 to TRBJ2-1, with TRBD2 matching 9 bases. Germline loops: CDR1 SGDLS, CDR2 YYNGEE. After removal of 1 base from V and 9 bases from J, the junction contained 11 bases not matched to a gene. This CDR3 region has 16 residues. The full variable domain, in which reference TRBV9 and TRBJ2-1 provide the parts outside the CDR3, is DSGVTQTPKHLITATGQRVTLRCSPRSGDLSVYWYQQSLDQGLQFLIQYYNGEERAKGNILERFSAQQFPDLHSELNLSSLELGDSALYFCASSVIGGRALGEQFFGPGTRLTVL.

The V gene is TRBV5-4, the J gene TRBJ1-4, with 7 bases fitting TRBD1. The CDR3 loop spans 14 amino acids. Germline lookup yields CDR1 SGHNT and CDR2 YYREEE (reference sequence). The V and J ends lost 5 bases and 6 bases, in that order; junction bases with no gene match: 7. CDR3 in DNA: TGTGCCAGCAGTCTGGACAGGAGTGATGAAAAACTGTTTTTT. It is translated as CASSLDRSDEKLFF.

The chain is built from TRBV7-6 and TRBJ1-1, with D uncertain. Germline V gene lookup returns CDR1 SGHVS and CDR2 FNYEAQ. The CDR3 is 11 residues long. The V end lost 3 bases, the J end lost 6 bases, and 5 bases lay between the germline ends. CDR3: CASSFISEAFF. DNA of the CDR3: TGTGCCAGCAGCTTTATCTCTGAAGCTTTCTTT.

V usage is TRBV4-1 and J usage is TRBJ2-7, with D perhaps matching TRBD2 (5 bases). This CDR3 comprises 14 residues. The V end lost 1 base, the J end lost 6 bases, and 13 bases lay between the germline ends. CDR1 and CDR2 from the germline V gene are MGHRA and YSYEKL. CDR3 protein: CASSQGYGIAEQYF. In nucleotides, the CDR3 is TGCGCCAGCAGCCAAGGCTACGGGATAGCCGAGCAGTACTTC.

The V and J genes are TRBV27 and TRBJ2-3; the D gene is possibly TRBD1 (5 bases). Trimming removed 5 bases at V and 1 base at J, with 10 bases between. Germline loops: CDR1 MNHEY, CDR2 SMNVEV (reference sequence). The CDR3 sequence is 14 residues long. CDR3 bases: TGTGCCAGCAGTCTCGTCAGGGGCACAGATACGCAGTATTTT. Its translation: CASSLVRGTDTQYF.

The CDR3 DNA is TGTGCCAGCAGCCAAGTTCAGGGTGGAAACACCATATATTTT. Protein product: CASSQVQGGNTIYF. The genes are TRBV3-1 (or the pseudogene TRBV3-2) and TRBJ1-3, with D perhaps TRBD1 (5 bases). Per germline, CDR1 LGHDT and CDR2 YNNKEL (reference sequence). Trimming stripped 1 base from V and 3 bases from J, with 7 bases between. The CDR3 extends over 14 amino acids.

This chain links TRBV20-1 with TRBJ1-2; no definite D call. The CDR3 has 11 amino acids. Trimming removed 3 bases at V and 4 bases at J, with 6 bases between. Germline V gives CDR1 DFQATT, CDR2 SNEGSKA (reference sequence). This CDR3 reads CSASRSYGYTF. Written as DNA, the CDR3 is TGCAGTGCTAGCCGTTCCTATGGCTACACCTTC.

This clone was observed a single time. The V call is TRBV29-1, the J call TRBJ1-6; 7 bases align to TRBD1. In germline, CDR1 is SQVTM, CDR2 ANQGSEA. The CDR3 runs to 13 residues. The J segment lost 7 bases and the V segment lost 6 bases, leaving 6 bases of the junction unmatched. This CDR3 reads CSVRGTENSPLHF. CDR3 coding DNA: TGCAGCGTGAGGGGGACAGAGAATTCACCCCTCCACTTT.

This clone has only a few counts. As DNA, the CDR3 is TGTGCCAGCAGCCAAGATAGACTAGCGGGACGAGATGAGCAGTTCTTC. This sequence encodes CASSQDRLAGRDEQFF. V usage is TRBV3-1 (or the pseudogene TRBV3-2) and J usage is TRBJ2-1, with 11 bases identical to TRBD2. Germline CDR1 reads LGHDT; CDR2 reads YNNKEL (reference sequence). The CDR3 contains 16 residues. V dropped 0 bases and J dropped 8; count of bases not matched to a gene: 6.

This clone occurred once. The chain is built from TRBV12-3 or TRBV12-4 and TRBJ2-7; tentatively, D is TRBD2 (5 bases). Trimming left V 5 bases short and J 4 bases short, with 9 bases between. The CDR3 length is 12 residues. CDR3 sequence: CASSIRGYEQYF. For the CDR3, the DNA is TGTGCCAGCAGTATCCGGGGATACGAGCAGTACTTC.

The chain joins TRBV19 to TRBJ1-2, with D tentatively TRBD1 (6 bases). The CDR3 consists of 14 residues. CDR1 and CDR2 (germline): LNHDA, SQIVND (reference sequence). The V end was cut by 4 bases, the J end by 4 bases, with 13 bases between. The DNA for the CDR3 is TGTGCCAGTAGTAACCTGCAGGGGAGCTATGGCTACACCTTC. This gives the protein CASSNLQGSYGYTF. Looking up the rest from reference TRBV19 and TRBJ1-2 gives the full variable domain: DGGITQSPKYLFRKEGQNVTLSCEQNLNHDAMYWYRQDPGQGLRLIYYSQIVNDFQKGDIAEGYSVSREKKESFPLTVTSAQKNPTAFYLCASSNLQGSYGYTFGSGTRLTVV.

V and J are TRBV7-8 and TRBJ2-5; TRBD1 agrees at 8 bases. Losses at the gene ends were 5 bases for V and 7 bases for J; bases not matched to a gene: 12. The CDR3 consists of 15 residues. Germline V CDR1 and CDR2: SGHVS, FQNEAQ. The CDR3 DNA sequence: TGTGCCAGCAGCCCAGGGACAGGCCTTGGGGGGACCCAGTACTTC. This codes for CASSPGTGLGGTQYF.

This clone was seen only a few times. The chain carries TRBV3-1 (or the pseudogene TRBV3-2) and TRBJ1-1; no definite D call. The CDR3 runs 12 residues. Germline V lookup: CDR1 LGHDT, CDR2 YNNKEL (reference sequence). Trimming took off 5 bases at V and 2 bases at J, with 6 bases between the two ends. The CDR3 coding sequence is TGTGCCAGCAGCTATCTAAACACTGAAGCTTTCTTT. It yields the protein CASSYLNTEAFF.

V gene TRBV11-2 combines with J gene TRBJ2-2; D might be TRBD2 (6 bases). V shed 5 bases and J shed 2 bases, with 9 bases lying between them. The CDR3 contains 14 residues. From germline, CDR1 is SGHAT and CDR2 FQNNGV. The chain's CDR3 is CASSGGLNTGELFF. The DNA of the CDR3 is TGTGCCAGCAGCGGGGGACTCAACACCGGGGAGCTGTTTTTT.